This paragraph reports one T cell receptor beta chain. The sample belongs to a study of PD-1 blockade in classical Hodgkin lymphoma. There was relapse after autologous stem cell transplantation in every patient, and there was variation in brentuximab vedotin exposure. Germline V gene sequence: CDR1 MNHNY, CDR2 SVGAGI (reference sequence). With V trimmed by 6 bases and J by 0 bases, 7 bases remained unmatched. The CDR3 consists of 16 residues. Profiling relied on immunoSEQ multiplex PCR, and the TCRdb table lists in-frame clones only, not all of them. The sample yields tens of thousands of clones, roughly 80% seen once.

This TCR was sampled from a human donor with classical Hodgkin lymphoma. The sample in question was peripheral blood mononuclear cells (PBMCs), obtained before the second cycle of nivolumab. The rearrangement uses TRBV6-6 and TRBJ2-1, with 8 bases aligning to TRBD2. CDR3 DNA: TGTGCCAGCAGACCCAGCGGGAGAAGCTCCTACAATGAGCAGTTCTTC. Its protein product is CASRPSGRSSYNEQFF.